A single sample gave rise to the 25 T cell receptor beta chains below, sequenced in a study of CD8 T cells in ankylosing spondylitis. MiXCR, run by TCRdb on the 5' RACE reads, gives a single entry per CDR3 protein. The sample holds 150,000 to 200,000 distinct CDR3 sequences, around a sixth seen once. The sequencing sample was made of blood, either unsorted or a sorted T cell fraction (not recorded which). These receptors were obtained from a male donor between 10 and 30 years old with ankylosing spondylitis or in good health (not recorded which).

In this sample, this clonotype turned up many times. The chain is built from TRBV11-2 and TRBJ2-3; no reliable D call. Trimming cost V 1 base and J 6 bases, with 5 bases left between them. Looked up from germline, CDR1 is SGHAT and CDR2 is FQNNGV. There are 12 residues in the CDR3. CDR3 DNA sequence: TGTGCCAGCAGCTTAGTGGGCGATACGCAGTATTTT. Translating it yields CASSLVGDTQYF.

This clonotype was seen repeatedly, ten times or more. The V gene is TRBV12-3 or TRBV12-4, the J gene TRBJ2-3; D unresolved. The CDR3 has 14 amino acids. Between the trimmed V and J ends, which lost 6 bases and 1 base, there was a span of 11 bases. The CDR3 nucleotides read TGTGCCAGCAGACCCGTCAGCGGCACAGATACGCAGTATTTT. Translating it yields CASRPVSGTDTQYF.

This clonotype was seen only once. The chain uses TRBV7-9 and TRBJ2-3; possibly TRBD2 for D (6 bases). The CDR3 has 15 residues. Germline CDR1 and CDR2: SEHNR and FQNEAQ (reference sequence). Trimming left V 3 bases short and J 1 base short, with 11 bases between. CDR3 in amino acids: CASSFSRRGTDTQYF. The CDR3 nucleotides are TGTGCCAGCAGCTTCAGCAGGAGGGGCACAGATACGCAGTATTTT.

The chain links TRBV20-1 to TRBJ2-3, with 11 bases that match TRBD2. The V segment lost 6 bases and the J segment 1 base; nucleotides outside the gene matches: 6. From germline, CDR1 is DFQATT and CDR2 SNEGSKA (reference sequence). The CDR3 has 15 residues. The CDR3: CSALPGLAGTDTQYF. In DNA, the CDR3 is TGCAGTGCCCTCCCGGGACTAGCGGGCACAGATACGCAGTATTTT.

The sample holds many counts of this clonotype. This chain joins TRBV24-1 and TRBJ2-3; D unclear. V lost 10 bases to trimming and J lost 2 bases, with 9 bases between them. The CDR3 is 12 residues long. Germline V gives CDR1 KGHDR, CDR2 SFDVKD. The CDR3 is CATAGNTDTQYF. For the CDR3, the DNA is TGTGCCACGGCTGGAAACACAGATACGCAGTATTTT.

This clonotype was detected ten times or more. This chain connects TRBV11-2 to TRBJ2-1, with a weak D call TRBD1 (5 bases). The germline V gene encodes CDR1 SGHAT and CDR2 FQNNGV. The ends were cut back, 4 bases at V and 1 base at J, with 11 bases in the middle. The CDR3 runs to 15 residues. The CDR3 DNA sequence: TGTGCCAGCAGCTCGGACATCGGATCCTACAATGAGCAGTTCTTC. It encodes CASSSDIGSYNEQFF.

This clonotype was counted many times. J is TRBJ2-3 and V is TRBV10-3, with TRBD2 matching 11 bases. Losses at the gene ends were 6 bases for V and 2 bases for J; bases not matched to a gene: 4. CDR3 length: 15 amino acids. Germline V CDR1 and CDR2: ENHRY, SYGVKD. CDR3 nucleotides: TGTGCCATCAGGGGACTAGCGGAGCCCACAGATACGCAGTATTTT. It yields the protein CAIRGLAEPTDTQYF.

Remarks on this clonotype: This could be a read error, since a much larger clone is one nucleotide away. The chain has TRBV14 and TRBJ2-5, with unresolved D. V lost 3 bases and J lost 4, with 6 bases in between. Germline assignment: CDR1 SGHDN and CDR2 FVKESK. The CDR3 runs to 12 residues. The CDR3, as DNA: TGTGCCAGCAGCCACGTCGGAGAGACCCAGTACTTC. It is translated as CASSHVGETQYF.

At least ten counts were recorded for this clonotype. The chain recombines TRBV7-2 with TRBJ2-2; 7 bases are a match to TRBD2. The CDR3 has 16 residues. Germline-derived CDR1 and CDR2 are SGHTA and FQGNSA. Germline trimming cut 5 bases from V and 0 bases from J; bases unmatched to any gene: 6. The CDR3 coding sequence is TGTGCCAGCAGCCCGCGACTAGCTACGAACACCGGGGAGCTGTTTTTT. The encoded protein is CASSPRLATNTGELFF.

The V and J genes are TRBV3-1 and TRBJ2-5, with D tentatively TRBD2 (6 bases). Trimming removed 0 bases from V and 5 bases from J, with 10 bases in between. The CDR3 spans 14 residues. Per germline, CDR1 LGHDT and CDR2 YNNKEL (reference sequence). CDR3 DNA sequence: TGTGCCAGCAGCCAAGATGGGCTAGCGGAGACCCAGTACTTC. Amino acids: CASSQDGLAETQYF.

This clonotype was seen at least ten times. The chain joins TRBV30 to TRBJ1-5; the match to TRBD1 covers 7 bases. In germline, CDR1 is GTSNPN, CDR2 SVGIG (reference sequence). The CDR3 spans 15 residues. V was clipped by 2 bases and J by 9 bases; unmatched bases: 13. The CDR3 DNA sequence: TGTGCCTGGAGTCCCGGGACAGTCGGTGTTAGGCCCCAGCATTTT. It translates to CAWSPGTVGVRPQHF.

This clonotype was found many times. The V and J genes are TRBV20-1 and TRBJ2-5; the D call may be TRBD1 or TRBD2 (5 bases each). The V and J ends lost 6 bases and 2 bases respectively, with 19 bases between them. This CDR3 has 15 amino acids. Germline assignment: CDR1 DFQATT and CDR2 SNEGSKA (reference sequence). DNA for the CDR3: TGCAGTGCAGATGCCGGGACGGGCTATCAAGAGACCCAGTACTTC. Protein: CSADAGTGYQETQYF.

This clonotype was recorded at least ten times. V is TRBV20-1 and J is TRBJ1-6; D may be TRBD1 (6 bases). The germline V gene has CDR1 DFQATT and CDR2 SNEGSKA (reference sequence). Trimming pared 2 bases from V and 5 bases from J, leaving 13 bases between. CDR3 length: 15 amino acids. This CDR3 reads CSARPPGQDNSPLHF. The CDR3 region has the DNA TGCAGTGCTAGACCTCCGGGACAAGATAATTCACCCCTCCACTTT.

The chain is built from TRBV7-2 and TRBJ2-1, with 9 bases identical to TRBD2. After removal of 7 bases from V and 1 base from J, the junction contained 11 bases not matched to a gene. The germline V gene has CDR1 SGHTA and CDR2 FQGNSA. The CDR3 sequence is 17 residues long. DNA of the CDR3: TGTGCCAGCAACTCGCCCGCTAGCGGGGCTTCCTACAATGAGCAGTTCTTC. This encodes CASNSPASGASYNEQFF.

The V call is TRBV7-2, the J call TRBJ2-7; D not certain. In germline, CDR1 is SGHTA, CDR2 FQGNSA. The CDR3 is 14 amino acids. The V and J ends lost 0 bases and 3 bases respectively, with 9 bases between them. This chain's CDR3 is CASSLAWQDYEQYF. CDR3 DNA sequence: TGTGCCAGCAGCTTAGCATGGCAGGACTACGAGCAGTACTTC.

This clonotype was seen ten or more times. V gene TRBV20-1 combines with J gene TRBJ1-1; 7 nucleotides line up with TRBD1. CDR1 and CDR2 (germline): DFQATT, SNEGSKA (reference sequence). The length of the CDR3 is 13 residues. V shed 6 bases and J 0 bases; nucleotides not matched to a gene: 4. The CDR3 region has the DNA TGCAGTGCACCGGGACAGATGAACACTGAAGCTTTCTTT. Translating it yields CSAPGQMNTEAFF.

This clonotype appeared many times. This chain links TRBV12-3 or TRBV12-4 with TRBJ1-2; unclear D gene. The CDR3 contains 15 residues. V shed 2 bases and J shed 0 bases, with 10 bases lying between them. CDR3 sequence: CASSLSRSPNYGYTF. CDR3 coding DNA: TGTGCCAGCAGTTTATCCAGGTCGCCTAACTATGGCTACACCTTC.

This sequence joins TRBV27 and TRBJ2-1; 7 nucleotides align to TRBD1. Looked up from germline, CDR1 is MNHEY and CDR2 is SMNVEV (reference sequence). CDR3 length: 16 residues. Unmatched junction bases numbered 10, after V lost 6 bases and J lost 2 bases. The CDR3 reads CASRDTGARPYNEQFF. Here the CDR3 DNA reads TGTGCCAGCAGAGACACAGGGGCGCGGCCCTACAATGAGCAGTTCTTC.

This clonotype was seen at least ten times. The chain joins TRBV12-3 or TRBV12-4 to TRBJ2-2; weak D call: TRBD2 (6 bases). Trimming took 5 bases from V and 6 from J, leaving 10 bases between them. The CDR3 runs to 13 residues. This chain's CDR3 is CASSLTRPGELFF. CDR3 nucleotides: TGTGCCAGCAGTCTGACTAGGCCCGGGGAGCTGTTTTTT.

There are many counts of this clonotype. The chain employs TRBV7-2 and TRBJ2-7; 8 bases line up with TRBD1. The CDR3 consists of 15 residues. The V and J ends lost 0 bases and 3 bases, in that order; junction bases with no gene match: 4. CDR1 is SGHTA, CDR2 FQGNSA, per germline. The CDR3 sequence: CASSLARTGYYEQYF. In DNA form, the CDR3 reads TGTGCCAGCAGCTTAGCGAGGACAGGGTACTACGAGCAGTACTTC.

This clonotype was picked up many times. V is TRBV7-3 and J is TRBJ2-1; D not resolved. The CDR3 has 13 residues. Trimming pared 4 bases from V and 6 bases from J, leaving 10 bases between. Germline-derived CDR1 and CDR2 are SGHTA and FQGTGA. CDR3 DNA: TGTGCCAGCAGCTCTCTACTTACCAATGAGCAGTTCTTC. Its translation is CASSSLLTNEQFF.

There are many counts of this clonotype. V is TRBV7-9 and J is TRBJ2-3, with D possibly matching TRBD2 (8 bases). The germline CDR1 and CDR2 sequences are SEHNR and FQNEAQ (reference sequence). The CDR3 loop spans 19 amino acids. Between the trimmed V and J ends, which lost 3 bases and 2 bases, there was a span of 24 bases. The CDR3 reads CASSFDRERREDPTDTQYF. The CDR3 nucleotides read TGTGCCAGCAGCTTTGACAGGGAGAGGCGGGAGGACCCCACAGATACGCAGTATTTT.

Many counts were recorded for this clonotype. This rearrangement joins TRBV2 to TRBJ2-1, with 9 bases that match TRBD2. CDR1 and CDR2 (germline): SNHLY, FYNNEI. Losses at the gene ends were 6 bases for V and 8 bases for J; bases not matched to a gene: 8. This CDR3 is 14 amino acids long. This CDR3 reads CASRPSGRHDEQFF. The CDR3 DNA follows: TGTGCCAGCAGGCCCAGCGGGAGGCACGATGAGCAGTTCTTC.

This clonotype was picked up many times. The J gene is TRBJ2-2, the V gene TRBV20-1; D might be TRBD1 or TRBD2, each matching 5 bases. This CDR3 is built from 14 residues. The germline V gene has CDR1 DFQATT and CDR2 SNEGSKA (reference sequence). The V and J ends lost 3 bases and 7 bases respectively, with 15 bases between them. The CDR3 DNA sequence: TGCAGTGCTAGTCCCTCGGGGCGTATCGGGGAGCTGTTTTTT. Amino acids: CSASPSGRIGELFF.

This sequence joins TRBV12-3 or TRBV12-4 and TRBJ2-5, with 8 bases aligning to TRBD1. V lost 2 bases to trimming and J lost 1 base; unmatched junction nucleotides: 3. This CDR3 is 15 amino acids long. The CDR3 coding sequence is TGTGCCAGCAGTTTATCACAGGGGGGCCAAGAGACCCAGTACTTC. Residues: CASSLSQGGQETQYF.